This paragraph reports one TCR beta chain. Relapsing-remitting disease, either stable or active, was present in the treatment-naive patients who were the multiple sclerosis controls. The data originate from a study of CD8 T cells in Susac syndrome. Reverse transcription of roughly 0.5 to 1 ug RNA was carried out with random hexamers. Amplification of the TCR beta CDR3 was carried out by immunoSEQ multiplex PCR, which spanned a total of 54 Vbeta and 13 Jbeta segments. TCRdb re-analysed the immunoSEQ multiplex PCR reads in MiXCR, keeping a single row per CDR3 protein. The sample records about 280,000 distinct CDR3 sequences, 85% being singletons. This receptor was identified in a human donor with multiple sclerosis. The sequenced material came from CD8+ T cells from PBMCs.

The CDR3 loop is CSVEDRSGTRDGQFF. The CDR3, as DNA: TGCAGCGTTGAAGATAGGTCAGGGACTAGGGATGGGCAGTTCTTC. The chain links TRBV29-1 to TRBJ2-1, with 8 positions matching TRBD2. Germline lookup yields CDR1 SQVTM and CDR2 ANQGSEA. With V trimmed by 0 bases and J by 12 bases, 13 bases remained unmatched. The CDR3 is made up of 15 amino acids.